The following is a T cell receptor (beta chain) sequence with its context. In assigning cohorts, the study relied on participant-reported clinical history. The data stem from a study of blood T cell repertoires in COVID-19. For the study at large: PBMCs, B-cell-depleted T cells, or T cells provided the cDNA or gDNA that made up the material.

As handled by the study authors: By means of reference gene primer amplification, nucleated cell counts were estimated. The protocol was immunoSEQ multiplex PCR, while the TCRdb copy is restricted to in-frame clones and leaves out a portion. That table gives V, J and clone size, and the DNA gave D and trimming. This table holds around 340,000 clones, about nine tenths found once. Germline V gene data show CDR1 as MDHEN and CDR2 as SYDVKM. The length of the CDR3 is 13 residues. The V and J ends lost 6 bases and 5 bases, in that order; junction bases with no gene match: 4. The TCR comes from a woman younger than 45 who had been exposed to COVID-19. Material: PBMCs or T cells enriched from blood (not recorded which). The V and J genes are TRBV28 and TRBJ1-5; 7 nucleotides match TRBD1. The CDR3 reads CASRQGTDQPQHF. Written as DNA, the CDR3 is TGTGCCAGCAGACAGGGGACGGATCAGCCCCAGCATTTT.